This is a list of T cell receptor beta chains from one sample in a study of regulatory T cells in long-lasting Graves disease. TCRdb re-analysed the multiplex PCR reads in MiXCR, keeping a single row per CDR3 protein. The sample has 600,000 to 650,000 distinct CDR3 sequences, less than 20% seen once; the top ten hold 18%. These data also formed part of another study, on T cells in Graves' hyperthyroidism and ophthalmopathy.

Sequenced here: peripheral blood mononuclear cells (PBMCs), sampled at new diagnosis, from a patient treated with antithyroid drugs. Receptors were obtained from a woman aged 25 to 39 with Graves disease. Each CDR3 is given with its conserved first and last residue. The order of the fields is clone size, J gene, V gene, D gene, CDR3 protein, CDR3 DNA. D genes are given only for firm matches. Not all rows give a size; the values are once, few, many and, for expanded clones, a class.

abundance: .
j_gene: TRBJ2-3
v_gene: TRBV5-1
d_gene: .
CDR3aa: CASSSGGTGDTQYF
CDR3nt: TGCGCCAGCAGCTCGGGCGGGACTGGAGATACGCAGTATTTT

abundance: once
j_gene: TRBJ2-7
v_gene: TRBV10-3
d_gene: TRBD2
CDR3aa: CAISSDRKGLAVHEQYF
CDR3nt: TGTGCCATCAGTTCTGACAGAAAGGGACTAGCGGTCCACGAGCAGTACTTC

abundance: .
j_gene: TRBJ2-1
v_gene: TRBV5-1
d_gene: TRBD2
CDR3aa: CASSLDGLTGGVYNEQFF
CDR3nt: TGCGCCAGCAGCTTGGATGGTCTAACGGGAGGAGTGTACAATGAGCAGTTCTTC

abundance: .
j_gene: TRBJ2-3
v_gene: TRBV4-2
d_gene: .
CDR3aa: CASSQDMGSFGTQYF
CDR3nt: TGTGCCAGCAGCCAAGATATGGGTAGCTTCGGTACGCAGTATTTT

abundance: .
j_gene: TRBJ2-7
v_gene: TRBV20-1
d_gene: .
CDR3aa: CSARDELGEQYF
CDR3nt: TGCAGTGCTAGAGATGAATTGGGCGAGCAGTACTTC

abundance: few
j_gene: TRBJ2-7
v_gene: TRBV10-3
d_gene: .
CDR3aa: CAISKEDGLSYEQYF
CDR3nt: TGTGCCATCAGTAAAGAGGACGGGCTCTCCTACGAGCAGTACTTC

abundance: many
j_gene: TRBJ1-5
v_gene: TRBV28
d_gene: .
CDR3aa: CASTPDIRPQHF
CDR3nt: TGTGCCAGCACCCCGGACATACGGCCCCAGCATTTT

abundance: few
j_gene: TRBJ2-3
v_gene: TRBV11-3
d_gene: .
CDR3aa: CASSLARTTDTQYF
CDR3nt: TGTGCCAGCAGCTTAGCCAGGACTACAGATACGCAGTATTTT

abundance: .
j_gene: TRBJ1-1
v_gene: TRBV4-2
d_gene: .
CDR3aa: CASSPGYDFMNTEAFF
CDR3nt: TGTGCCAGCAGCCCGGGGTATGATTTCATGAACACTGAAGCTTTCTTT

abundance: .
j_gene: TRBJ2-7
v_gene: TRBV5-1
d_gene: .
CDR3aa: CASSISGTLYEQYF
CDR3nt: TGCGCCAGCAGCATCTCGGGAACCCTCTACGAGCAGTACTTC

abundance: few
j_gene: TRBJ2-1
v_gene: TRBV6-1
d_gene: TRBD1
CDR3aa: CASQPGQKAYNEQFF
CDR3nt: TGTGCCAGCCAACCGGGACAGAAAGCCTACAATGAGCAGTTCTTC

abundance: many
j_gene: TRBJ2-1
v_gene: TRBV7-9
d_gene: TRBD2
CDR3aa: CASSLAGAYNEQFF
CDR3nt: TGTGCCAGCAGTCTAGCGGGAGCGTACAATGAGCAGTTCTTC

abundance: many
j_gene: TRBJ2-3
v_gene: TRBV7-6
d_gene: .
CDR3aa: CASSFVAPSTDTQYF
CDR3nt: TGTGCCAGCAGCTTTGTAGCGCCTAGCACAGATACGCAGTATTTT

abundance: many
j_gene: TRBJ2-4
v_gene: TRBV6-1
d_gene: TRBD1
CDR3aa: CASKGQAAHKNIQYF
CDR3nt: TGTGCCAGCAAAGGACAGGCGGCTCACAAAAACATTCAGTACTTC

abundance: .
j_gene: TRBJ2-3
v_gene: TRBV28
d_gene: TRBD1
CDR3aa: CASSWGDRKADTQYF
CDR3nt: TGTGCCAGCAGTTGGGGGGACAGGAAAGCAGATACGCAGTATTTT